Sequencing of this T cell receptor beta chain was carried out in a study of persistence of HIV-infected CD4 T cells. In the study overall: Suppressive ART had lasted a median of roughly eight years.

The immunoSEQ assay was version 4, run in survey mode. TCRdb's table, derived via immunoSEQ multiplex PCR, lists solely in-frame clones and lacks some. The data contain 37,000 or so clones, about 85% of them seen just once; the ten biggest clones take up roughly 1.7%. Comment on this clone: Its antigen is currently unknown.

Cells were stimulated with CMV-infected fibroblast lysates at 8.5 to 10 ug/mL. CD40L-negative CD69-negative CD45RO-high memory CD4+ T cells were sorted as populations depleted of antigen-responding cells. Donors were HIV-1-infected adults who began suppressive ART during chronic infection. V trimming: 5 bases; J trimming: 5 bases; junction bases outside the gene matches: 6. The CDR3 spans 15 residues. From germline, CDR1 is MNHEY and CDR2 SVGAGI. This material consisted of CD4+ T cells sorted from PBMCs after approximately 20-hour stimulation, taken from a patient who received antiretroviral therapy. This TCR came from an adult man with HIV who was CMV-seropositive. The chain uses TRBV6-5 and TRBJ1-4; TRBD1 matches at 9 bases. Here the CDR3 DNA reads TGTGCCAGCAGTCGGGACAGGGCTCACAATGAAAAACTGTTTTTT. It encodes CASSRDRAHNEKLFF.